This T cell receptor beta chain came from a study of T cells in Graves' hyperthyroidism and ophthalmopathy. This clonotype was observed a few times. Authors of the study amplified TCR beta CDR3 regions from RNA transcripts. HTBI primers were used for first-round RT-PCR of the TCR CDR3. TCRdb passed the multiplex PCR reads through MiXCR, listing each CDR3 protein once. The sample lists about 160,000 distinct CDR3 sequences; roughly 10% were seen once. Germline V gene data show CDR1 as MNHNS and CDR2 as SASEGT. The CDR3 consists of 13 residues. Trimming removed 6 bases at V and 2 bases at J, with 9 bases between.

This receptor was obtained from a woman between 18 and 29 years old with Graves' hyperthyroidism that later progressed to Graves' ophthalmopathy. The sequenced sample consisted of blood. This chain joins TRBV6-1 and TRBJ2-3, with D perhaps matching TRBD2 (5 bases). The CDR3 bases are TGTGCCAGCAGGTCGACTAACACAGATACGCAGTATTTT. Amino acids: CASRSTNTDTQYF.